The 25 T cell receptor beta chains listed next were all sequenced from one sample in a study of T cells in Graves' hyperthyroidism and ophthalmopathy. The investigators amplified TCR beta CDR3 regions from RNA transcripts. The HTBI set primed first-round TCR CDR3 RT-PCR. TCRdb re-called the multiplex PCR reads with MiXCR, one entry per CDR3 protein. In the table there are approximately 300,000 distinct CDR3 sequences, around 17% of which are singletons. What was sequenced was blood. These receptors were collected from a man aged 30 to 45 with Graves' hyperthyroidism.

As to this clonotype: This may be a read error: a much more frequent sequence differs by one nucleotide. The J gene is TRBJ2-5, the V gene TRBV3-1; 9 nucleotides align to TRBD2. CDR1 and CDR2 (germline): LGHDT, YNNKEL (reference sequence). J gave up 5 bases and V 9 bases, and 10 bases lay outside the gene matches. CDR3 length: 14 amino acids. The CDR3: CASNLAGAMETQYF. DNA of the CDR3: TGTGCCAGTAACTTAGCGGGAGCAATGGAGACCCAGTACTTC.

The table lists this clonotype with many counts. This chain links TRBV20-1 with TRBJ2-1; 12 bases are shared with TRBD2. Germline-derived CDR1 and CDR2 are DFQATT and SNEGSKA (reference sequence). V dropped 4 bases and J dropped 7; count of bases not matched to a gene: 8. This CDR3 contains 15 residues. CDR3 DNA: TGCAGTGCTAATCTAGCGGGAGGGCCGAGGAATGAGCAGTTCTTC. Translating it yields CSANLAGGPRNEQFF.

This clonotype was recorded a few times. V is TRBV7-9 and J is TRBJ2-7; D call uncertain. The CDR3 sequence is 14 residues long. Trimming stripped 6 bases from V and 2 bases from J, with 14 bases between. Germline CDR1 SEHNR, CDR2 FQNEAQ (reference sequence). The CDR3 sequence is CASSSSVTAYEQYF. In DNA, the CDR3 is TGTGCCAGCAGTTCCTCGGTAACGGCCTACGAGCAGTACTTC.

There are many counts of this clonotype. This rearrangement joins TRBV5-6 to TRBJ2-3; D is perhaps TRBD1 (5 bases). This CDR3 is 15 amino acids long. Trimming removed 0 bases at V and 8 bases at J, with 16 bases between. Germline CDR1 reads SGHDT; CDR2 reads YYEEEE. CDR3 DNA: TGTGCCAGCAGCTTGGACGTTTACCAAGGGGTTACGCAGTATTTT. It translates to CASSLDVYQGVTQYF. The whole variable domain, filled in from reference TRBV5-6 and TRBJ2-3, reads DAGVTQSPTHLIKTRGQQVTLRCSPKSGHDTVSWYQQALGQGPQFIFQYYEEEERQRGNFPDRFSGHQFPNYSSELNVNALLLGDSALYLCASSLDVYQGVTQYFGPGTRLTVL.

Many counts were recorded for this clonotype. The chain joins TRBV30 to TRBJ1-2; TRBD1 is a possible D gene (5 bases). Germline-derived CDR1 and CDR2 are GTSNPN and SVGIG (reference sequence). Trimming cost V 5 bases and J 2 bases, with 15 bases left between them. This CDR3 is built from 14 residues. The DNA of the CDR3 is TGTGCCTGGTCGACGGGGCGGACAAACTATGGCTACACCTTC. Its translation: CAWSTGRTNYGYTF.

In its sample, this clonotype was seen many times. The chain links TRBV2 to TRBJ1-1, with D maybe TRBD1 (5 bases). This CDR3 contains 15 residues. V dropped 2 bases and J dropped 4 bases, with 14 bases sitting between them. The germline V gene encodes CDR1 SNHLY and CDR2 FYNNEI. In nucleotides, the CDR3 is TGTGCCAGCAGTGAAAACGGGGCAGAAAGCACTGAAGCTTTCTTT. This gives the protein CASSENGAESTEAFF.

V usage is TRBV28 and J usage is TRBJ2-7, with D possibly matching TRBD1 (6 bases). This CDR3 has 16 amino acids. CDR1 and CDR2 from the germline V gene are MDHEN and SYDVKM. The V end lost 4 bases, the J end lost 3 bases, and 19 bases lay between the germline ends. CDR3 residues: CASSSQGISRDYEQYF. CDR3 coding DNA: TGTGCCAGCAGTTCCCAGGGGATCTCCCGGGACTACGAGCAGTACTTC.

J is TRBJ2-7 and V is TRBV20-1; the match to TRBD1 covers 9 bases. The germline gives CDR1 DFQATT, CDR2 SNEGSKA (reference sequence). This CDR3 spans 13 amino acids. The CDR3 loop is CRDETGGTYEQYF. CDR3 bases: TGCAGGGATGAGACAGGGGGGACCTACGAGCAGTACTTC.

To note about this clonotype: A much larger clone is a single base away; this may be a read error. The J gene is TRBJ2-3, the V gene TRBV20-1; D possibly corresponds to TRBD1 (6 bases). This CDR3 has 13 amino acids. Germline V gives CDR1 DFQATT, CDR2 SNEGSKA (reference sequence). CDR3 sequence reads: CSTSGQSTDTQYF. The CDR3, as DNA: TGCAGTACTAGTGGACAGAGCACAGATACGCAGTATTTT.

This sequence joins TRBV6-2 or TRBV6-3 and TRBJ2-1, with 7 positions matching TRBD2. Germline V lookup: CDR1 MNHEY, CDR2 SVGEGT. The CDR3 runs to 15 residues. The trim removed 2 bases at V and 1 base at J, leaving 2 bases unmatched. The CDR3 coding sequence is TGTGCCAGCAGTTACGGGGGGGAGTCCTACAATGAGCAGTTCTTC. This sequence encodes CASSYGGESYNEQFF.

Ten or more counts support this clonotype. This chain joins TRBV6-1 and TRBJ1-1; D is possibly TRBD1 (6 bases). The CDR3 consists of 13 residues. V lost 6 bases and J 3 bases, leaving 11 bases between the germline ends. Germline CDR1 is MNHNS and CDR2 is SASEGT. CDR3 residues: CASSRRGYTEAFF. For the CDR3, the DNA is TGTGCCAGCAGCCGGAGGGGGTACACTGAAGCTTTCTTT.

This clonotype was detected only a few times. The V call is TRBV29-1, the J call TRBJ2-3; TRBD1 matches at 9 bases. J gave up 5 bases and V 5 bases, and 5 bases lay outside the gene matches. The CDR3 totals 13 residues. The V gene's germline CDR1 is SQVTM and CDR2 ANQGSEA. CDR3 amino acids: CSVTGGFEDTQYF. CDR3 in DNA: TGCAGCGTTACAGGGGGCTTTGAAGATACGCAGTATTTT.

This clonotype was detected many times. CDR3 DNA sequence: TGTGCCAGCATCCCTCTGGGAGGGGGCCGTCCAGATACGCAGTATTTT. Its protein is CASIPLGGGRPDTQYF. The chain recombines TRBV28 with TRBJ2-3; either TRBD1 or TRBD2 may fit D (7 bases each). The CDR3 length is 16 residues. Trimming stripped 7 bases from V and 4 bases from J, with 21 bases between. Per germline, CDR1 MDHEN and CDR2 SYDVKM.

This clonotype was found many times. The CDR3 reads CASSLTGGWSEAFF. DNA of the CDR3: TGCGCCAGCAGTCTTACAGGGGGCTGGTCTGAAGCTTTCTTT. This sequence joins TRBV5-1 and TRBJ1-1; 9 bases line up with TRBD1. The J segment lost 6 bases and the V segment lost 5 bases, leaving 8 bases of the junction unmatched. Per the germline V gene, CDR1 is SGHRS and CDR2 is YFSETQ. The CDR3 runs to 14 residues.

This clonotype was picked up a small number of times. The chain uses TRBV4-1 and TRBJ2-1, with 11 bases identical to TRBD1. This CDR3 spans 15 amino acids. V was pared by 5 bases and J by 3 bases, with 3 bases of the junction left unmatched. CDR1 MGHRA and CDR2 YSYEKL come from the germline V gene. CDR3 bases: TGCGCCAGCAGCAAAGGGACAGGGGGCTACAATGAGCAGTTCTTC. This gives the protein CASSKGTGGYNEQFF.

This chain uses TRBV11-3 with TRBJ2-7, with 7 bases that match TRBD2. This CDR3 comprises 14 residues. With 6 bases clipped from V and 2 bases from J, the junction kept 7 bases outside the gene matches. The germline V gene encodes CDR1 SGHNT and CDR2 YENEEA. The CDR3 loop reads CASSWGGSTYEQYF. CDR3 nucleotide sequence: TGTGCCAGCAGTTGGGGCGGGAGTACCTACGAGCAGTACTTC.

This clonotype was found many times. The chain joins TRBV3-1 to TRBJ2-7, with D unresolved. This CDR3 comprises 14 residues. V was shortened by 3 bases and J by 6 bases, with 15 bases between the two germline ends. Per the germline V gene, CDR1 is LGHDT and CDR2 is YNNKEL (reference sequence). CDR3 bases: TGTGCCAGCAGCCACGGACCGAAGTTTAGCGAGCAGTACTTC. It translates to CASSHGPKFSEQYF.

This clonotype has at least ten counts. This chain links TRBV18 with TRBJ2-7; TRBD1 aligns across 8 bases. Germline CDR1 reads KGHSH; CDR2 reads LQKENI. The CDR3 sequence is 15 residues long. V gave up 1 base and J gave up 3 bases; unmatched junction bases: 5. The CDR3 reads CASSPRAGGFYEQYF. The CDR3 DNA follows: TGTGCCAGCTCACCACGGGCAGGGGGCTTCTACGAGCAGTACTTC.

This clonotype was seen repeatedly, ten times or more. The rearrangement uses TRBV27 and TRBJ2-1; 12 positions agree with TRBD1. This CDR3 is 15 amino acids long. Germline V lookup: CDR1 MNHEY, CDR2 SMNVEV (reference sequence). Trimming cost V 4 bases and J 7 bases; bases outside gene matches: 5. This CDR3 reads CASSSPGQGANEQFF. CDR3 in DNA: TGTGCCAGCAGTTCTCCGGGACAGGGGGCTAATGAGCAGTTCTTC.

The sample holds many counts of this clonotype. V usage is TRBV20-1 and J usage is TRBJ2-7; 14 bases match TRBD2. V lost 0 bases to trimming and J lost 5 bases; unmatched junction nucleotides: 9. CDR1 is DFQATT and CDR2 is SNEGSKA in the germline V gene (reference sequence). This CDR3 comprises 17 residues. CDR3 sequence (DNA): TGCAGTGCTAGAGATCAGACTAGCGGGAGGGCCGTGCACGAGCAGTACTTC. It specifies CSARDQTSGRAVHEQYF.

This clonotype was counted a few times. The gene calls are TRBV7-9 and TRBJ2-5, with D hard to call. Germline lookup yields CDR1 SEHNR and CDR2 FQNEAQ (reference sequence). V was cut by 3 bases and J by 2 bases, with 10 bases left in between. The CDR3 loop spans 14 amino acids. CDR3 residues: CASSFVGLQETQYF. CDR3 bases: TGTGCCAGCAGCTTCGTTGGGCTGCAAGAGACCCAGTACTTC.

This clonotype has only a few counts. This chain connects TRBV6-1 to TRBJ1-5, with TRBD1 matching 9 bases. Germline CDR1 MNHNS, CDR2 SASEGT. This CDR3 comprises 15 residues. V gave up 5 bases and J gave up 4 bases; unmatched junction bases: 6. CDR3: CASSSTGGGNQPQHF. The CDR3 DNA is TGTGCCAGCAGTTCTACAGGGGGCGGGAATCAGCCCCAGCATTTT.

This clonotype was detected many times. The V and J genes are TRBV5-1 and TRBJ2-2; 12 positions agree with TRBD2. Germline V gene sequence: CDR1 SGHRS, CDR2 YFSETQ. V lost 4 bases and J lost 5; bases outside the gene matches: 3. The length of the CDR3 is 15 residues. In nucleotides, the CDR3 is TGCGCCAGCAGCCGTACTAGCGGGAGGACCGGGGAGCTGTTTTTT. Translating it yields CASSRTSGRTGELFF. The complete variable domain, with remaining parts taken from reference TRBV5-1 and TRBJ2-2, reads KAGVTQTPRYLIKTRGQQVTLSCSPISGHRSVSWYQQTPGQGLQFLFEYFSETQRNKGNFPGRFSGRQFSNSRSEMNVSTLELGDSALYLCASSRTSGRTGELFFGEGSRLTVL.

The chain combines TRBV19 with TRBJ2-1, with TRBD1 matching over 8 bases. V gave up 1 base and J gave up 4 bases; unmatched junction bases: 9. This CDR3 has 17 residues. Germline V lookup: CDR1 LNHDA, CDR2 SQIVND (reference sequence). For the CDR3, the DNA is TGTGCCAGTAGTATAGCACACTCGGGACAGGTTTACAATGAGCAGTTCTTC. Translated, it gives CASSIAHSGQVYNEQFF.

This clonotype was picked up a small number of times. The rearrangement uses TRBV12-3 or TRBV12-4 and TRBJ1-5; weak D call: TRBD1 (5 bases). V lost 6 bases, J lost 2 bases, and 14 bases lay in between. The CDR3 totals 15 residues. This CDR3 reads CASSPNLGGNQPQHF. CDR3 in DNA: TGTGCCAGCAGCCCGAATTTAGGGGGCAATCAGCCCCAGCATTTT.